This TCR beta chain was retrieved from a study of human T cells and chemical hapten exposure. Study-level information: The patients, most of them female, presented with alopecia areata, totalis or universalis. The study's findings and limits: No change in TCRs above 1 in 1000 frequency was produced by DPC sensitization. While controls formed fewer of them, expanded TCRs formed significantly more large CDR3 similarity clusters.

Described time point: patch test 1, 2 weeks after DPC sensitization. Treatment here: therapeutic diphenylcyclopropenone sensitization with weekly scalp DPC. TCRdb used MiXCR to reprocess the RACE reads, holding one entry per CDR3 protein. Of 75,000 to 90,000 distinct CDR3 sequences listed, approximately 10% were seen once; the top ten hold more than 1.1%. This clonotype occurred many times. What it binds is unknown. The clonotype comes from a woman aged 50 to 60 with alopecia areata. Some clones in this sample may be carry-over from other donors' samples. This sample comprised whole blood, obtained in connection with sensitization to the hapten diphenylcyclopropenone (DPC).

The CDR3 DNA follows: TGTGCCAGCAGTTACTCCCGTGAGTTGAACACCTTC. Translating it yields CASSYSRELNTF. The J gene is TRBJ1-2, the V gene TRBV6-2 or TRBV6-3; D unclear. The CDR3 contains 12 residues. Looked up from germline, CDR1 is MNHEY and CDR2 is SVGEGT. V was trimmed by 0 bases and J by 12 bases, leaving 11 bases between them.